The subject of this entry is one T cell receptor beta chain. Its antigen remains unknown. This sample was included in a study of CXCR3-negative and CXCR3-positive naive CD8 T cells. Whole-study results and caveats: Partially decreased CXCR3 expression was recorded after cryopreservation, and fresh PBMCs were used in most assays. Both naive subsets had comparably high diversity; memory CD8+ cells much lower.

CDR3 length: 13 amino acids. Germline V gene sequence: CDR1 MNHEY, CDR2 SVGEGT. Per CD8+ T cell subset, triplicate sorts of some 280,000 cells each were done. A CD45RO-CCR7+CD27+CD95- profile was what naive CD8+ T cells displayed. The libraries of TRB cDNA were prepared using 5' RACE with UMI labels. TCRdb re-analyzed the 5' RACE reads; it lists each CDR3 protein once, without DNA. The table for this sample gives 100,000 to 150,000 distinct CDR3 sequences. What was sequenced was naive CXCR3- CD8+ T cells from blood. Subset described: CD45RO-CCR7+CD27+CD95- naive CD8+ T cells lacking CXCR3 (TNR3-). The gene calls are TRBV6-2 or TRBV6-3 and TRBJ2-3; TCRdb calls TRBD2, which cannot be checked without DNA. This clonotype was sampled from a human donor in good health. Some clones in this sample may be carry-over from other donors' samples. This CDR3 reads CASFRGNTDTQYF.